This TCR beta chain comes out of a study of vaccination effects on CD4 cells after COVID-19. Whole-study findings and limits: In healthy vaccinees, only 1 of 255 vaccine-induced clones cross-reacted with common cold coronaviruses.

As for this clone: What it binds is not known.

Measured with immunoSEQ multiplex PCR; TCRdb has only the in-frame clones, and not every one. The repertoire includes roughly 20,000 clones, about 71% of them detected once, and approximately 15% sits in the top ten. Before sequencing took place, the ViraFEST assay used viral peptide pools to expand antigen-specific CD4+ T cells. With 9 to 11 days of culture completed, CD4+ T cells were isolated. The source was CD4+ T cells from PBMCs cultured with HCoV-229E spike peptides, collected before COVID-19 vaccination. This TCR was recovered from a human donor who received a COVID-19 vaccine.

DNA of the CDR3: TGTGCCAGCAGTGAAACCCTGACTAGCGGGTTGACCTACGAGCAGTACTTC. Residues: CASSETLTSGLTYEQYF. The rearrangement uses TRBV2 and TRBJ2-7; 10 bases match TRBD2. The V gene end was trimmed by 2 bases and the J gene end by 2 bases; junction bases not matched to a gene: 9. This CDR3 has 17 residues. Germline CDR1 reads SNHLY; CDR2 reads FYNNEI.